This T cell receptor beta chain is from a study of blood T cell repertoires in COVID-19. Study background: Both acute and convalescent COVID-19 samples were obtained from the United States, Italy and Spain.

V lost 2 bases and J 5 bases, leaving 14 bases between the germline ends. CDR3 length equals 15 residues. Germline CDR1 reads SGDLS; CDR2 reads YYNGEE. Sequencing used immunoSEQ multiplex PCR; TCRdb keeps in-frame clones, though not all of them. The repertoire holds fewer than 300,000 clones, approximately 90% seen once, with under 14% in the top ten. Sequencing used peripheral blood. The chain couples TRBV9 to TRBJ2-1, with a possible D match to TRBD1 (6 bases). The receptor's source is a middle-aged man with COVID-19, enrolled during active disease. CDR3 sequence reads: CASSVSGTFNNEQFF. CDR3 nucleotides: TGTGCCAGCAGCGTGTCCGGGACATTCAACAATGAGCAGTTCTTC.